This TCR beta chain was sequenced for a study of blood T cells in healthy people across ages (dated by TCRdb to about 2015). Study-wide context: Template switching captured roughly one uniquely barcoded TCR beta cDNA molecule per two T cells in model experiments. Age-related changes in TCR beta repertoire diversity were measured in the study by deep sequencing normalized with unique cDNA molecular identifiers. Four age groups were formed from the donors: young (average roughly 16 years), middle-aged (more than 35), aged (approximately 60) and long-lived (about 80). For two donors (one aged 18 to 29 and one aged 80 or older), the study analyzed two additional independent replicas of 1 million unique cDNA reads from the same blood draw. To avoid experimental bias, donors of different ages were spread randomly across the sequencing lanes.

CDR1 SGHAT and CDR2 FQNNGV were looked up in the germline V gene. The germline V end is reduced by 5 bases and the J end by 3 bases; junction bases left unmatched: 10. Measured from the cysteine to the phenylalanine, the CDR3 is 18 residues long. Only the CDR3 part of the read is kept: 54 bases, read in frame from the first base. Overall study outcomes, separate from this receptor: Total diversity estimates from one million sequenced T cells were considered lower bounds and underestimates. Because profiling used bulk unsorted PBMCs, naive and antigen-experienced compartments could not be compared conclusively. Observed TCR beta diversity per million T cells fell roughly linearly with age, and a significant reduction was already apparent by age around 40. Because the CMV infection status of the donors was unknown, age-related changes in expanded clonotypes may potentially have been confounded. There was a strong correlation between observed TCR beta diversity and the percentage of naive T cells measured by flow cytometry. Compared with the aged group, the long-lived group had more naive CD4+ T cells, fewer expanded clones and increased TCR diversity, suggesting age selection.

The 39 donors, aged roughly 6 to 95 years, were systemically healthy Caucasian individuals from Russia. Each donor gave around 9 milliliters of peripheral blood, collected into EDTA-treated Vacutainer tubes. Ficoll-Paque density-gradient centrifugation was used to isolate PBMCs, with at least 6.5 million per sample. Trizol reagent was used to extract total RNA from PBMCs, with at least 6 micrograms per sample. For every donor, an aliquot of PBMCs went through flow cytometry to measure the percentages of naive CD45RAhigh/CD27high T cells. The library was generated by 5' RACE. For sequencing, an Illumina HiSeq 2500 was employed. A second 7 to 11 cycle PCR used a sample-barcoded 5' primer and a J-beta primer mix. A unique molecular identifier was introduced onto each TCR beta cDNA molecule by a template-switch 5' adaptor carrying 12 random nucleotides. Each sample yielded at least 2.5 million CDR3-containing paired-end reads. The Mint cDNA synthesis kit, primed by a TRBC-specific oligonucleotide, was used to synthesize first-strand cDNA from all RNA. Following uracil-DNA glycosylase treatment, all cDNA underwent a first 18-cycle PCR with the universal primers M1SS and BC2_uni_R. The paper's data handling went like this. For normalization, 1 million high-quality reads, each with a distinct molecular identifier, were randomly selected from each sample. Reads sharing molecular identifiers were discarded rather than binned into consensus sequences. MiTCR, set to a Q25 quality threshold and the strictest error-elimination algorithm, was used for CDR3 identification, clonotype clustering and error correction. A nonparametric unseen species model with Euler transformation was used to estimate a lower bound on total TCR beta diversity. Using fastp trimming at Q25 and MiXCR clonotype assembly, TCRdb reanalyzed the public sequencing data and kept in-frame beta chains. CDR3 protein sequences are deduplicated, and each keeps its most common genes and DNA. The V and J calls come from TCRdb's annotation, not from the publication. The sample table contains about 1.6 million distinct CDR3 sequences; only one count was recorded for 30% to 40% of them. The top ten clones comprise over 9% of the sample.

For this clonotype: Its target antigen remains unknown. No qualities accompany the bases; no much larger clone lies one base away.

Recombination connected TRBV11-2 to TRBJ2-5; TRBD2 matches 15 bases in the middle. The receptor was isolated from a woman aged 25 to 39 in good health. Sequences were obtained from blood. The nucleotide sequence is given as TGTGCCAGCAGCCGAGGACTAGCGGGAGGGGATTCAGAAGAGACCCAGTACTTC. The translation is CASSRGLAGGDSEETQYF.